A selection of T cell receptor beta chains follows, all from one sample in a study of CD8 T cells in Susac syndrome. TCRdb redid the calling of the immunoSEQ multiplex PCR reads with MiXCR, one entry per CDR3 protein. In the table there are 150,000 to 200,000 distinct CDR3 sequences, around 94% of which are singletons. Sequenced sample: CD4+ T cells from PBMCs. The receptors derive from a human donor in good health. The CDR3 runs from the conserved cysteine through the conserved F or W.

v_gene: TRBV21-1
j_gene: TRBJ2-7
CDR3aa: CASSPPQGGGNEQYF

v_gene: TRBV20-1
j_gene: TRBJ2-2
CDR3aa: CSATTLANTGELFF

v_gene: TRBV28
j_gene: TRBJ1-5
CDR3aa: CASSINPRQPQHF

v_gene: TRBV15
j_gene: TRBJ2-6
CDR3aa: CATSKRGAPGANVLTF

v_gene: TRBV3-1
j_gene: TRBJ2-3
CDR3aa: CASSQDLPSDTQYF

v_gene: TRBV5-1
j_gene: TRBJ1-1
CDR3aa: CASSLEQENTEAFF

v_gene: TRBV18
j_gene: TRBJ2-5
CDR3aa: CASSPIMEPQETQYF

v_gene: TRBV30
j_gene: TRBJ1-5
CDR3aa: CACKNSGNQPQHF

v_gene: TRBV7-2
j_gene: TRBJ2-1
CDR3aa: CASSSWDRYNEQFF

v_gene: TRBV12-3/TRBV12-4
j_gene: TRBJ1-2
CDR3aa: CASTTGFGYTF

v_gene: TRBV20-1
j_gene: TRBJ1-5
CDR3aa: CSARDSGQLNQPQHF

v_gene: TRBV3-1
j_gene: TRBJ1-1
CDR3aa: CASSQFRGSTEAFF

v_gene: TRBV5-1
j_gene: TRBJ2-3
CDR3aa: CASSLASGTGATDTQYF

v_gene: TRBV20-1
j_gene: TRBJ1-1
CDR3aa: CSAKRTGTDTEAFF

v_gene: TRBV12-3/TRBV12-4
j_gene: TRBJ1-4
CDR3aa: CASSLSNGNEKLFF

v_gene: TRBV9
j_gene: TRBJ2-1
CDR3aa: CASSALTRNNEQFF

v_gene: TRBV12-3/TRBV12-4
j_gene: TRBJ2-2
CDR3aa: CASSPRTANTGELFF

v_gene: TRBV3-1
j_gene: TRBJ2-7
CDR3aa: CASSQWTGDREQYF

v_gene: TRBV4-3
j_gene: TRBJ2-7
CDR3aa: CASSQARTGSYEQYF

v_gene: TRBV29-1
j_gene: TRBJ2-1
CDR3aa: CSVGGEGVSYNEQFF

v_gene: TRBV6-2/TRBV6-3
j_gene: TRBJ2-7
CDR3aa: CASSPFGRASYEQYF

v_gene: TRBV5-1
j_gene: TRBJ1-1
CDR3aa: CASSEPGENTEAFF

v_gene: TRBV2
j_gene: TRBJ2-1
CDR3aa: CASSEGASGGTRDEQFF

v_gene: TRBV29-1
j_gene: TRBJ1-2
CDR3aa: CSMRGDGGYTF

v_gene: TRBV4-2
j_gene: TRBJ2-2
CDR3aa: CASSQGRLAIDTGELFF

v_gene: TRBV30
j_gene: TRBJ2-6
CDR3aa: CAWSVGLSGANVLTF

v_gene: TRBV6-5
j_gene: TRBJ1-6
CDR3aa: CASSLRGPLNSPLHF

v_gene: TRBV7-2
j_gene: TRBJ2-7
CDR3aa: CASSLEAGGPSEQYF

v_gene: TRBV5-6
j_gene: TRBJ2-1
CDR3aa: CASSLGDRTMGNEQFF

v_gene: TRBV15
j_gene: TRBJ2-5
CDR3aa: CATSEGGETQYF

v_gene: TRBV3-1
j_gene: TRBJ1-2
CDR3aa: CASSHGRGASNYGYTF

v_gene: TRBV20-1
j_gene: TRBJ1-1
CDR3aa: CSARGVMNTEAFF

v_gene: TRBV5-4
j_gene: TRBJ1-1
CDR3aa: CASSLEGQGAFF

v_gene: TRBV5-4
j_gene: TRBJ2-1
CDR3aa: CASSYPLGRREQFF

v_gene: TRBV30
j_gene: TRBJ2-6
CDR3aa: CAVYRFTTSSGANVLTF

v_gene: TRBV29-1
j_gene: TRBJ1-2
CDR3aa: CSVEGQGAGSYTF

v_gene: TRBV5-4
j_gene: TRBJ2-3
CDR3aa: CASSLDLAGTDTQYF